A selection of T cell receptor beta chains follows, all from one sample in a study of long-term antiretroviral therapy in people with HIV. TCRdb's copy holds only in-frame clones and misses some; the assay was immunoSEQ multiplex PCR. The table lists 13,000 or so clones, over 75% of them singletons. This material consisted of unsorted PBMCs, taken 1.3 years after starting antiretroviral therapy. The receptors derive from a woman aged 18-29 years with HIV. Each CDR3 is given with its conserved first and last residue. D genes are given only for firm matches. Some rows have no size entry. The others give once, few or many, or a class for an expanded clone.

>-|TRBV5-4|TRBJ2-7|TRBD2
TGTGCCAGCAGCTTAGGGCCACTAGCGGGGGGGAGCTACGAGCAGTACTTC
CASSLGPLAGGSYEQYF
>-|TRBV18|TRBJ2-3|TRBD1
TGTGCCAGCTCACCGGGACAGGGGGCAACAGATACGCAGTATTTT
CASSPGQGATDTQYF
>-|TRBV6-5|TRBJ1-2|-
TGTGCCAGCAGTTACGGGGCGGACCCCCTTAACGGCTACACCTTC
CASSYGADPLNGYTF
>-|TRBV4-1|TRBJ2-7|-
TGCGCCAGCAGCCAAGGTAGTGGGTACGAGCAGTACTTC
CASSQGSGYEQYF
>-|TRBV30|TRBJ2-7|-
TGTGCCTGGAGTCCCCCCGGGACCCACTTATATCACTTC
CAWSPPGTHLYHF
>few|TRBV5-1|TRBJ2-2|-
TGCGCCAGCAGCTCCTACAGTAACACCGGGGAGCTGTTTTTT
CASSSYSNTGELFF
>-|TRBV4-2|TRBJ2-1|TRBD2
TGTGCCAGCAGCCAAGCCGTCGGCTCGCGGGGGAGCTCCTACAATGAGCAGTTCTTC
CASSQAVGSRGSSYNEQFF
>-|TRBV19|TRBJ2-7|-
TGTGCCAGTAGTACAACAGGGCTCTCCTACGAGCAGTACTTC
CASSTTGLSYEQYF
>-|TRBV11-2|TRBJ2-3|TRBD1
TGTGCCAGCAGCTTCGAAACAGACAGGGGGCGCCGAGATACGCAGTATTTT
CASSFETDRGRRDTQYF
>-|TRBV15|TRBJ2-7|TRBD2
TGTGCCACCAGCAGGGGGGGGTCCCTCTCCTACGAGCAGTACTTC
CATSRGGSLSYEQYF
>-|TRBV27|TRBJ1-2|TRBD1
TGTGCCAGCAGACCCGACTCTTCGGGGGACAGGATGGGCTACACCTTC
CASRPDSSGDRMGYTF
>once|TRBV5-1|TRBJ1-4|-
TGCGCCAGCAGCTTGGTAGGGAATGGTGAAAAACTGTTTTTT
CASSLVGNGEKLFF
>-|TRBV15|TRBJ1-5|-
TGTGCCACCAGCGCCGGCAGGGGTATTAGGCAGCCCCAGCATTTT
CATSAGRGIRQPQHF
>medium-sized|TRBV5-1|TRBJ2-1|-
TGCGCCAGCAGGTCCAGTTACAATGAGCAGTTCTTC
CASRSSYNEQFF
>-|TRBV7-8|TRBJ2-7|TRBD2
TGTGCCAGCACCGAATTGGACTCGCGGGAGAAGTACGAGCAGTACTTC
CASTELDSREKYEQYF
>-|TRBV27|TRBJ1-1|-
TGTGCCAGCAGTATAGCGACAGGATTGAACACTGAAGCTTTCTTT
CASSIATGLNTEAFF
>-|TRBV5-8|TRBJ2-2|TRBD1
TGTGCCAGCAGCCCTGGACAGGGGGCGACCGGGGAGCTGTTTTTT
CASSPGQGATGELFF
>once|TRBV28|TRBJ2-7|-
TGTGCCAGCAGAGGAACAGGCAAGACCTACGAGCAGTACTTC
CASRGTGKTYEQYF
>-|TRBV27|TRBJ1-2|-
TGTGCCAGCAGCAGTGGACGAAGTCAGACCTTC
CASSSGRSQTF
>-|TRBV7-9|TRBJ2-7|TRBD2
TGTGCCAGCGCCGGAACTAGCGGAACCTACGAGCAGTACTTC
CASAGTSGTYEQYF
>-|TRBV11-3|TRBJ1-1|-
TGTGCCAGCAGCTTAAACAGGGACACTGAAGCTTTCTTT
CASSLNRDTEAFF
>-|TRBV28|TRBJ2-2|-
TGTGCCAGCAGTAAAGCAGGGGACACCGGGGAGCTGTTTTTT
CASSKAGDTGELFF
>-|TRBV4-2|TRBJ2-7|TRBD2
TGTGCCAGCAGCCCCAGTATCGGGACTAGCGGTTTCGAGCAGTACTTC
CASSPSIGTSGFEQYF
>-|TRBV5-8|TRBJ2-5|-
TGTGCCAGCAGCTTGGGACAGTGGGCCACAAAGACCCAGTACTTC
CASSLGQWATKTQYF
>-|TRBV19|TRBJ1-1|-
TGTGCCAGTAGTCGGTATACTGAAGCTTTCTTT
CASSRYTEAFF
>-|TRBV27|TRBJ1-1|-
TGTGCCAGCAGCAACAAAGTGAACACTGAAGCTTTCTTT
CASSNKVNTEAFF
>-|TRBV4-3|TRBJ2-6|-
TGCGCCAGCAGCCCAGTATTTGAGTTCTCTGGGGCCAACGTCCTGACTTTC
CASSPVFEFSGANVLTF
>-|TRBV28|TRBJ2-2|TRBD2
TGTGCCAGCAGTTCCTGGGAGCTAGCGGGAGGGCCCGGGGAGCTGTTTTTT
CASSSWELAGGPGELFF
>-|TRBV5-8|TRBJ2-7|TRBD2
TGTGCCAGCAGCTCGCGACTAGCGGGAGGCTACGAGCAGTACTTC
CASSSRLAGGYEQYF
>once|TRBV7-3|TRBJ2-2|-
TGTGCCAGCAGCCGTCTAGCGACAGCGAACACCGGGGAGCTGTTTTTT
CASSRLATANTGELFF
>-|TRBV7-8|TRBJ1-1|TRBD1
TGTGCCAGCAGCTGGGACAGACCTATGAACACTGAAGCTTTCTTT
CASSWDRPMNTEAFF